This entry lists 29 T cell receptor beta chains sequenced from one sample in a study of a mutant IDH1 vaccine in newly diagnosed glioma. Their cognate antigens are unknown. The time point was: week 35, safety follow-up. Topical imiquimod was applied with each vaccine dose, which held 300 ug of mutant IDH1 20-mer peptide. The data were produced by immunoSEQ multiplex PCR, yet TCRdb's version contains in-frame clones alone and is incomplete. The repertoire holds roughly 68,000 clones, with 74% as singletons. The source material was PBMCs, sampled from a glioma patient whose treatment included an IDH1 peptide vaccine. The receptors were sampled from a man aged 50 to 59 with glioma.

The chain joins TRBV30 to TRBJ2-2, with 8 bases that match TRBD1. The CDR3 totals 14 residues. J was trimmed by 2 bases and V by 6 bases; bases with no gene match: 5. Per the germline V gene, CDR1 is GTSNPN and CDR2 is SVGIG (reference sequence). The CDR3 loop is CACQGAANTGELFF. The CDR3 DNA sequence: TGTGCCTGCCAGGGGGCGGCCAACACCGGGGAGCTGTTTTTT.

This clone was observed a handful of times. The rearrangement links TRBV7-9 to TRBJ1-5; TRBD1 is a possible D gene (5 bases). CDR1 is SEHNR, CDR2 FQNEAQ, per germline (reference sequence). The CDR3 is made up of 13 amino acids. V was shortened by 10 bases and J by 7 bases, with 17 bases between the two germline ends. The chain's CDR3 is CATLLGKGQPQHF. The CDR3 nucleotides read TGTGCCACCCTTTTGGGGAAGGGGCAGCCCCAGCATTTT.

The gene calls are TRBV7-2 and TRBJ2-7; D unresolved. V lost 2 bases to trimming and J lost 5 bases, with 10 bases between them. Germline V gives CDR1 SGHTA, CDR2 FQGNSA. The CDR3 totals 13 residues. The CDR3 sequence: CASSLIVVHEQYF. The CDR3 DNA reads TGTGCCAGCAGCTTAATTGTGGTCCACGAGCAGTACTTC.

The V and J genes are TRBV6-1 and TRBJ2-7, with D perhaps matching TRBD1 or TRBD2 (5 bases each). The germline V gene encodes CDR1 MNHNS and CDR2 SASEGT. The CDR3 totals 13 residues. Trimming took 7 bases from V and 3 from J, leaving 13 bases between them. The CDR3 spells CASNQPGSYEQYF. Written as DNA, the CDR3 is TGTGCCAGCAATCAACCAGGGAGCTACGAGCAGTACTTC.

This clone was counted only a few times. This sample includes further DNA sequences coding for the same CDR3. The rearrangement joins TRBV6-4 to TRBJ2-2; 7 nucleotides align to TRBD2. After removal of 6 bases from V and 0 bases from J, the junction contained 7 bases not matched to a gene. CDR3 length equals 16 residues. Germline lookup yields CDR1 MRHNA and CDR2 SNTAGT. The DNA for the CDR3 is TGTGCCAGCAGCGTTTTTGGGGGGGCGAACACCGGGGAGCTGTTTTTT. Residues: CASSVFGGANTGELFF.

V and J are TRBV30 and TRBJ2-7, with D tentatively TRBD2 (6 bases). Trimming shortened V by 1 base and J by 7 bases, and 32 bases separated the two germline ends. The germline V gene has CDR1 GTSNPN and CDR2 SVGIG (reference sequence). The CDR3 totals 19 residues. DNA for the CDR3: TGTGCCTGGAGTGGGGGGAGGAGGGGCCGACCAAGGGGTCGAGGGGAGCAGTACTTC. Translation: CAWSGGRRGRPRGRGEQYF.

This clone was seen more than once but under ten times. V gene TRBV13 combines with J gene TRBJ1-4; D perhaps matches TRBD1 (5 bases). CDR1 and CDR2 (germline): PRHDT, FYEKMQ (reference sequence). The V end lost 3 bases, the J end lost 6 bases, and 14 bases lay between the germline ends. CDR3 length: 15 residues. In nucleotides, the CDR3 is TGTGCCAGCAGCTTCGTAGGGACGGAAGATGAAAAACTGTTTTTT. Protein product: CASSFVGTEDEKLFF.

This sequence joins TRBV21-1 and TRBJ1-2; the D call of TRBD1 is as the table states it, not checked on the DNA. TRBV21-1 is given as a pseudogene. The CDR3 has 14 residues. The CDR3 sequence: CASSITGIRYGYTF. DNA of the CDR3: TGTGCCAGCAGCATCACAGGGATCCGCTATGGCTACACCTTC.

The chain employs TRBV29-1 and TRBJ2-7; the D gene is possibly TRBD2 (5 bases). The V and J ends lost 5 bases and 1 base respectively, with 9 bases between them. Germline V lookup: CDR1 SQVTM, CDR2 ANQGSEA. This CDR3 is 12 amino acids long. CDR3 sequence reads: CSVQSGSYEQYF. In DNA form, the CDR3 reads TGCAGCGTTCAGTCGGGGTCCTACGAGCAGTACTTC.

This sequence joins TRBV6-6 and TRBJ1-1; no clear D. The CDR3 sequence is 11 residues long. Germline CDR1 MNHNY, CDR2 SVGAGI (reference sequence). Trimming stripped 5 bases from V and 3 bases from J, with 4 bases between. CDR3 nucleotide sequence: TGTGCCAGCAGTCAGGACACTGAAGCTTTCTTT. Translated: CASSQDTEAFF.

This clone showed up just a few times. The rearrangement links TRBV7-9 to TRBJ2-5, with D perhaps assigned TRBD1 or TRBD2 (6 bases each). Germline assignment: CDR1 SEHNR and CDR2 FQNEAQ (reference sequence). The CDR3 is 13 amino acids. Trimming removed 4 bases from V and 4 bases from J, with 10 bases in between. CDR3 coding DNA: TGTGCCAGCAGCTCACGGGGGCCAGAGACCCAGTACTTC. Its translation is CASSSRGPETQYF.

This clone was seen once. The chain couples TRBV7-6 to TRBJ1-1; D is unresolved. The CDR3 consists of 16 residues. The germline V gene has CDR1 SGHVS and CDR2 FNYEAQ. V lost 3 bases and J lost 4, with 18 bases in between. The CDR3 reads CASSFQLTTRGTEAFF. In DNA form, the CDR3 reads TGTGCCAGCAGCTTCCAGCTAACGACGCGCGGCACTGAAGCTTTCTTT.

Only one count was recorded for this clone. The V and J genes are TRBV7-2 and TRBJ2-4; D possibly corresponds to TRBD1 (6 bases). Germline CDR1 reads SGHTA; CDR2 reads FQGNSA. CDR3 length: 13 amino acids. With 6 bases removed from V and 6 bases from J, the gap between germline ends came to 12 bases. The CDR3 sequence is CASSTGIRNIQYF. Here the CDR3 DNA reads TGTGCCAGCAGTACAGGGATTAGAAACATTCAGTACTTC.

In DNA, the CDR3 is TGTGCCAGTAGTATCATGGATCGTCAGCCCCAGCATTTT. It yields the protein CASSIMDRQPQHF. The chain uses TRBV19 and TRBJ1-5; D is unclear. V lost 3 bases to trimming and J lost 6 bases, with 9 bases between them. Germline CDR1 and CDR2: LNHDA and SQIVND (reference sequence). This CDR3 has 13 residues.

J is TRBJ1-1 and V is TRBV6-4; D perhaps matches TRBD1 (6 bases). V lost 5 bases to trimming and J lost 5 bases, with 15 bases between them. The CDR3 length is 14 residues. Germline V gene sequence: CDR1 MRHNA, CDR2 SNTAGT. In nucleotides, the CDR3 is TGTGCCAGCAGTAGCTCCCGGGGGCAGACTGAAGCTTTCTTT. It specifies CASSSSRGQTEAFF.

Here the CDR3 reads CASSKKAEETQYF. In DNA, the CDR3 is TGTGCCAGCAGCAAGAAAGCGGAAGAGACCCAGTACTTC. J is TRBJ2-5 and V is TRBV7-9, with D maybe TRBD2 (5 bases). Germline values: CDR1 SEHNR, CDR2 FQNEAQ (reference sequence). V was trimmed by 5 bases and J by 3 bases, leaving 10 bases between them. The CDR3 spans 13 residues.

This clone was found a few times. CDR3 residues: CASRGTGVRYSNQPQHF. DNA of the CDR3: TGTGCCAGTAGGGGGACAGGGGTCCGATATAGCAATCAGCCCCAGCATTTT. This chain connects TRBV19 to TRBJ1-5; 10 nucleotides agree with TRBD1. Germline-derived CDR1 and CDR2 are LNHDA and SQIVND (reference sequence). V trimming: 6 bases; J trimming: 0 bases; junction bases outside the gene matches: 8. The CDR3 totals 17 residues.

This chain joins TRBV29-1 and TRBJ1-4; D is undetermined. CDR1 and CDR2 from the germline V gene are SQVTM and ANQGSEA. The V end lost 6 bases, the J end lost 7 bases, and 15 bases lay between the germline ends. The CDR3 runs 13 residues. DNA of the CDR3: TGCAGCGTGGGAGATACAGTGAGTGAAAAACTGTTTTTT. This sequence encodes CSVGDTVSEKLFF. Full variable domain (rest looked up from reference TRBV29-1 and TRBJ1-4): SAVISQKPSRDICQRGTSLTIQCQVDSQVTMMFWYRQQPGQSLTLIATANQGSEATYESGFVIDKFPISRPNLTFSTLTVSNMSPEDSSIYLCSVGDTVSEKLFFGSGTQLSVL.

This clone appeared many times. The gene calls are TRBV5-6 and TRBJ1-1; unclear D gene. V gave up 1 base and J gave up 4 bases, with 8 bases separating them. Germline-derived CDR1 and CDR2 are SGHDT and YYEEEE. The CDR3 length is 13 residues. CDR3 nucleotides: TGTGCCAGCAGCTTGACGGCGGCCACTGAAGCTTTCTTT. Translation: CASSLTAATEAFF.

This clone occurred a few times. The chain is built from TRBV25-1 and TRBJ1-1, with 9 bases lining up with TRBD1. This CDR3 has 17 amino acids. Losses at the gene ends were 5 bases for V and 5 bases for J; bases not matched to a gene: 15. Germline V gene lookup returns CDR1 MGHDK and CDR2 SYGVNS. CDR3 nucleotides: TGTGCCAGCAGTCCTACCCCGGGACAGGGAAGACGGACTGAAGCTTTCTTT. Protein: CASSPTPGQGRRTEAFF.

The V gene is TRBV5-4, the J gene TRBJ2-5; D gene uncertain. The CDR3 is made up of 14 amino acids. Trimming took 5 bases from V and 4 from J, leaving 15 bases between them. CDR1 and CDR2 from the germline V gene are SGHNT and YYREEE (reference sequence). Here the CDR3 DNA reads TGTGCCAGCAGATTAGAAAGCTCTTCAGAGACCCAGTACTTC. This sequence encodes CASRLESSSETQYF.

The chain recombines TRBV2 with TRBJ1-1, with D possibly TRBD1 on 6 matching bases. Per germline, CDR1 SNHLY and CDR2 FYNNEI. The V and J ends lost 3 bases and 0 bases respectively, with 11 bases between them. The CDR3 totals 15 residues. The CDR3 is CASSEQGQLNTEAFF. CDR3 nucleotides: TGTGCCAGCAGTGAGCAAGGACAGTTGAACACTGAAGCTTTCTTT.

The chain has TRBV30 and TRBJ1-1, with D hard to call. CDR3 length: 11 amino acids. The V end lost 0 bases, the J end lost 10 bases, and 9 bases lay between the germline ends. The germline CDR1 and CDR2 sequences are GTSNPN and SVGIG (reference sequence). CDR3 loop: CAWSVRLGAFF. The CDR3 DNA reads TGTGCCTGGAGTGTACGATTGGGAGCTTTCTTT. The complete variable domain, with remaining parts taken from reference TRBV30 and TRBJ1-1, reads SQTIHQWPATLVQPVGSPLSLECTVEGTSNPNLYWYRQAAGRGLQLLFYSVGIGQISSEVPQNLSASRPQDRQFILSSKKLLLSDSGFYLCAWSVRLGAFFGQGTRLTVV.

The chain combines TRBV4-2 with TRBJ2-5; TRBD1 agrees at 7 bases. V lost 4 bases, J lost 4 bases, and 6 bases stayed unmatched. This CDR3 spans 14 amino acids. CDR1 and CDR2 (germline): LGHNA, YNFKEQ. CDR3 region: CASSPPDRVETQYF. The CDR3 nucleotides read TGTGCCAGCAGCCCCCCCGACAGGGTAGAGACCCAGTACTTC.

Written as DNA, the CDR3 is TGTGCCAGCAGCTGGGGGGTTGAAGCTTTCTTT. As protein: CASSWGVEAFF. The J gene is TRBJ1-1, the V gene TRBV5-6; TRBD1 is a possible D gene (5 bases). The CDR3 has 11 residues. Germline values: CDR1 SGHDT, CDR2 YYEEEE. The V and J ends lost 3 bases and 7 bases respectively, with 7 bases between them.

The chain combines TRBV30 with TRBJ1-5; D not certain. The CDR3 is 13 amino acids. The V gene lost 0 bases and the J gene lost 3 bases, with 6 bases spanning the gap. The germline gives CDR1 GTSNPN, CDR2 SVGIG (reference sequence). This CDR3 reads CAWSVLANQPQHF. As DNA, the CDR3 is TGTGCCTGGAGTGTTCTCGCCAATCAGCCCCAGCATTTT.

The chain has TRBV2 and TRBJ1-5, with D tentatively TRBD1 (6 bases). The V end lost 3 bases, the J end lost 4 bases, and 19 bases lay between the germline ends. The CDR3 extends over 17 amino acids. CDR1 is SNHLY and CDR2 is FYNNEI in the germline V gene. The CDR3 nucleotides read TGTGCCAGCAGTGAGTGGAGTCAGGGGCCTTCAAATCAGCCCCAGCATTTT. As protein: CASSEWSQGPSNQPQHF. The full variable domain, rest sourced from reference TRBV2 and TRBJ1-5, is EPEVTQTPSHQVTQMGQEVILRCVPISNHLYFYWYRQILGQKVEFLVSFYNNEISEKSEIFDDQFSVERPDGSNFTLKIRSTKLEDSAMYFCASSEWSQGPSNQPQHFGDGTRLSIL.

The chain combines TRBV6-5 with TRBJ2-5; D is uncertain. Trimming removed 5 bases from V and 4 bases from J, with 11 bases in between. The CDR3 is 13 residues long. Germline CDR1 reads MNHEY; CDR2 reads SVGAGI. As DNA, the CDR3 is TGTGCCAGCAGTCCTGGGTTCCTAGAGACCCAGTACTTC. Protein sequence: CASSPGFLETQYF.

The chain couples TRBV18 to TRBJ1-5; no reliable D call. Trimming cost V 6 bases and J 0 bases, with 12 bases left between them. Germline loops: CDR1 KGHSH, CDR2 LQKENI. CDR3 length equals 15 residues. The CDR3 region has the DNA TGTGCCAGCTCCTTGGGTCCTGCTAGCAATCAGCCCCAGCATTTT. The encoded protein is CASSLGPASNQPQHF.